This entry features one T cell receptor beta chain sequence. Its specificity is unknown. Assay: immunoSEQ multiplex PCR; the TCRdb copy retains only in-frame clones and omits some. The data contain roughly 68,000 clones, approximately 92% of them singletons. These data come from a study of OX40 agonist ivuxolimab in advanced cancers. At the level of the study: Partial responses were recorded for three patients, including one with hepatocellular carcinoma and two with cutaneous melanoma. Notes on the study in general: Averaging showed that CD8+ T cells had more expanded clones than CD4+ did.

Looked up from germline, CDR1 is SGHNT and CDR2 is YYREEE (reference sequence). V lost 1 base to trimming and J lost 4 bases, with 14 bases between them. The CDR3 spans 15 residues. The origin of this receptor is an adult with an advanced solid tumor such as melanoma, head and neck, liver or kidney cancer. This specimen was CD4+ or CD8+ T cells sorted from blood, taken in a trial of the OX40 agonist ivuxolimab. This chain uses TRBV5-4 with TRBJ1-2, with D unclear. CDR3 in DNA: TGTGCCAGCAGCTTGTCGCAGGCCGCTCTCTATGGCTACACCTTC. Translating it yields CASSLSQAALYGYTF.